What follows are 14 T cell receptor beta chains derived from one specimen sequenced in a study of blood T cells in healthy people across ages. It was with a sample-barcoded 5' primer and a J-beta primer mix that a second PCR of roughly 7 to 12 cycles was run. TCRdb ran MiXCR on the 5' RACE reads and lists one entry per CDR3 protein. The sample carries about 560,000 distinct CDR3 sequences, approximately 26% recorded once. The same sample was also used in a study of T cells of mothers and their children.

The sequencing sample was made of blood. The source of these receptors is a boy aged 2 to 9 in good health.

This clonotype was picked up a small number of times. The chain links TRBV28 to TRBJ2-7; D perhaps matches TRBD1 (6 bases). CDR3 length: 14 residues. V lost 5 bases to trimming and J lost 4 bases, with 15 bases between them. Germline V gene lookup returns CDR1 MDHEN and CDR2 SYDVKM. In nucleotides, the CDR3 is TGTGCCAGCAGTCCTACAGGGTACAGGTACGAGCAGTACTTC. This encodes CASSPTGYRYEQYF.

This clonotype was observed a handful of times. This chain links TRBV12-3 or TRBV12-4 with TRBJ1-6; D uncertain. Trimming left V 6 bases short and J 13 bases short, with 10 bases between. This CDR3 is 11 amino acids long. The CDR3 reads CASRGVGPLHF. The CDR3 nucleotides read TGTGCCAGCAGGGGTGTCGGTCCCCTCCACTTT.

This clonotype has only a few counts. V usage is TRBV12-3 or TRBV12-4 and J usage is TRBJ2-6; no clear D. There are 18 residues in the CDR3. V shed 2 bases and J shed 0 bases, with 14 bases lying between them. In DNA form, the CDR3 reads TGTGCCAGCAGTTTATTGTGGGCCACCTTCTCTGGGGCCAACGTCCTGACTTTC. Translating it yields CASSLLWATFSGANVLTF.

This clonotype was seen only a few times. V usage is TRBV6-2 or TRBV6-3 and J usage is TRBJ2-1, with 7 nucleotides matching TRBD1. Germline lookup yields CDR1 MNHEY and CDR2 SVGEGT. The CDR3 length is 14 residues. V lost 6 bases to trimming and J lost 4 bases; unmatched junction nucleotides: 6. This chain's CDR3 is CASRQDRPYNEQFF. DNA of the CDR3: TGTGCCAGCAGACAGGACAGGCCGTACAATGAGCAGTTCTTC.

This chain links TRBV4-2 with TRBJ2-7; D is ambiguous. CDR1 is LGHNA, CDR2 YNFKEQ, per germline. The V gene lost 0 bases and the J gene lost 6 bases, with 18 bases spanning the gap. The length of the CDR3 is 16 residues. This chain's CDR3 is CASSQEWAGYVSEQYF. The CDR3 DNA reads as TGTGCCAGCAGCCAAGAATGGGCTGGGTACGTCTCCGAGCAGTACTTC.

The chain employs TRBV4-3 and TRBJ1-4, with D hard to call. Trimming left V 0 bases short and J 0 bases short, with 8 bases between. Germline lookup yields CDR1 LGHNA and CDR2 YSLEER. The CDR3 covers 16 residues. This CDR3 reads CASSQDWEATNEKLFF. The CDR3 DNA follows: TGCGCCAGCAGCCAAGATTGGGAAGCAACTAATGAAAAACTGTTTTTT.

The V and J genes are TRBV6-2 or TRBV6-3 and TRBJ2-7; tentatively, D is TRBD1 (6 bases). The CDR3 extends over 12 amino acids. Trimming took off 7 bases at V and 4 bases at J, with 11 bases between the two ends. The germline V gene has CDR1 MNHEY and CDR2 SVGEGT. CDR3 amino acids: CASTGHTYEQYF. CDR3 DNA: TGTGCCAGCACGGGACACACTTACGAGCAGTACTTC.

The chain couples TRBV10-3 to TRBJ1-2; weak D call: TRBD1 (5 bases). The germline V and J ends were trimmed by 0 bases and 5 bases, with 13 bases remaining between them. Germline V gives CDR1 ENHRY, CDR2 SYGVKD. The CDR3 consists of 15 residues. The CDR3 nucleotides read TGTGCCATCAGTGAGTCCCGCGGGGCTTTTTATGGCTACACCTTC. It translates to CAISESRGAFYGYTF.

In its sample, this clonotype was seen a few times. The chain employs TRBV4-1 and TRBJ2-1; maybe TRBD2 (5 bases). Germline loops: CDR1 MGHRA, CDR2 YSYEKL. This CDR3 has 13 amino acids. V lost 5 bases and J 7 bases, leaving 12 bases between the germline ends. The CDR3 region has the DNA TGCGCCAGCAGCTCCCCGGGATCTAATGAGCAGTTCTTC. The encoded protein is CASSSPGSNEQFF.

In the case of this clonotype: A read error may account for a junction end that differs from germline. The chain couples TRBV4-3 to TRBJ2-1, with D hard to call. Germline loops: CDR1 LGHNA, CDR2 YSLEER. CDR3 size: 13 residues. CDR3 loop: CASGQETRNEQFF. CDR3 nucleotide sequence: TGCGCCAGCGGCCAAGAGACGCGCAATGAGCAGTTCTTC.

The chain employs TRBV7-2 and TRBJ2-1, with D maybe TRBD2 (6 bases). Per the germline V gene, CDR1 is SGHTA and CDR2 is FQGNSA. V gave up 3 bases and J gave up 5 bases, with 11 bases separating them. The CDR3 sequence is 14 residues long. In DNA, the CDR3 is TGTGCCAGCAGCTTTACCGGGGAGGACAATGAGCAGTTCTTC. Translated: CASSFTGEDNEQFF. Full variable domain (remainder filled in from reference TRBV7-2 and TRBJ2-1): GAGVSQSPSNKVTEKGKDVELRCDPISGHTALYWYRQSLGQGLEFLIYFQGNSAPDKSGLPSDRFSAERTGGSVSTLTIQRTQQEDSAVYLCASSFTGEDNEQFFGPGTRLTVL.

The V call is TRBV9, the J call TRBJ1-3; D unresolved. V lost 4 bases and J 0 bases, leaving 14 bases between the germline ends. The CDR3 is made up of 16 amino acids. CDR1 is SGDLS and CDR2 is YYNGEE in the germline V gene. Here the CDR3 reads CASSKEQYPSGNTIYF. The CDR3 DNA sequence: TGTGCCAGCAGCAAAGAACAGTACCCCTCTGGAAACACCATATATTTT.

This sequence joins TRBV27 and TRBJ1-4; TRBD1 matches 8 bases. J gave up 5 bases and V 4 bases, and 6 bases lay outside the gene matches. The CDR3 is 15 residues long. In germline, CDR1 is MNHEY, CDR2 SMNVEV (reference sequence). Written as DNA, the CDR3 is TGTGCCAGCAGTTCTTACAGACAGGGGAATGAAAAACTGTTTTTT. Protein sequence: CASSSYRQGNEKLFF.

The V call is TRBV6-2 or TRBV6-3, the J call TRBJ2-1, with D unclear. The V gene's germline CDR1 is MNHEY and CDR2 SVGEGT. The CDR3 is 14 residues long. Trimming removed 7 bases at V and 3 bases at J, with 13 bases between. CDR3 coding DNA: TGTGCCAGCAAAGATGCAACAGACTACAATGAGCAGTTCTTC. Its translation is CASKDATDYNEQFF.